This T cell receptor beta chain originates from a study of T cell responses to AZD1222 COVID-19 vaccine. Overall study findings and caveats: The peak T cell response came first, and repertoires were sampled only after it.

Per germline, CDR1 WNHNN and CDR2 SYGVQD (reference sequence). The CDR3 has 17 residues. Trimming cost V 0 bases and J 4 bases, with 16 bases left between them. Note on this clone: Its antigen is unidentified.

Profiled with immunoSEQ multiplex PCR; TCRdb holds only in-frame clones, not every one. The profile shows about 120,000 clones, 88% of them singletons. The sequence derives from an adult in good health. The chain recombines TRBV10-1 with TRBJ1-5, with D possibly matching TRBD1 (5 bases). The sample was peripheral blood, taken on day 0 of AZD1222 vaccination. CDR3: CASSESVGRTTNQPQHF. The CDR3 DNA follows: TGCGCCAGCAGTGAGTCAGTGGGACGTACCACAAATCAGCCCCAGCATTTT.